The 15 T cell receptor beta chains in this list originate from one sample, sequenced in a study of monozygotic twins with inflammatory bowel disease. From its re-call of the 5' RACE reads, TCRdb lists each CDR3 protein once, without DNA. Its clone listing holds 300,000 to 350,000 distinct CDR3 sequences. Sequences were obtained from blood. The receptors were gathered from a human donor with ulcerative colitis or Crohn's disease, or a healthy co-twin of an affected twin (not recorded which).

This chain joins TRBV28 and TRBJ2-7. CDR1 and CDR2 from the germline V gene are MDHEN and SYDVKM. The CDR3 extends over 13 amino acids. The CDR3 is CASSLRGYYEQYF.

The V and J genes are TRBV4-1 and TRBJ2-7; no DNA is available, so the TRBD1 call from TCRdb remains unchecked. CDR3 length: 16 amino acids. Germline loops: CDR1 MGHRA, CDR2 YSYEKL. The CDR3 reads CASSQMPGTGAYEQYF.

The genes are TRBV12-3 or TRBV12-4 and TRBJ1-2; without DNA, the TCRdb call of TRBD1 cannot be checked. The CDR3 is 13 residues long. The CDR3 region is CASSPPGGGGYTF.

This chain links TRBV27 with TRBJ2-5. From germline, CDR1 is MNHEY and CDR2 SMNVEV (reference sequence). This CDR3 contains 14 residues. This chain's CDR3 is CASSPSKSQETQYF.

This chain joins TRBV29-1 and TRBJ2-1; no DNA is available, so the TRBD2 call from TCRdb remains unchecked. The CDR3 is 15 amino acids. Germline V gene sequence: CDR1 SQVTM, CDR2 ANQGSEA. CDR3 region: CSVEGQLAVYNEQFF.

This chain connects TRBV19 to TRBJ1-2. The CDR3 has 14 amino acids. Germline V gene data show CDR1 as LNHDA and CDR2 as SQIVND (reference sequence). CDR3 loop: CASSITTPNYGYTF.

The rearrangement joins TRBV7-2 to TRBJ2-3; without DNA, the TCRdb call of TRBD2 cannot be checked. This CDR3 is 17 amino acids long. Germline lookup yields CDR1 SGHTA and CDR2 FQGNSA. The CDR3: CASSPQTGLAAGDTQYF.

The chain carries TRBV5-4 and TRBJ2-2; TCRdb's D call, TRBD1, is unchecked because there is no DNA. CDR1 and CDR2 from the germline V gene are SGHNT and YYREEE (reference sequence). This CDR3 comprises 15 residues. This CDR3 reads CASSLRGLNTGELFF.

The rearrangement links TRBV11-2 to TRBJ2-1; there is no DNA to check the TCRdb D call of TRBD2. Germline V gene sequence: CDR1 SGHAT, CDR2 FQNNGV. This CDR3 is 18 amino acids long. CDR3 region: CASSLGGLGSGAFDEQFF. The variable domain in full, completed from reference TRBV11-2 and TRBJ2-1, reads EAGVAQSPRYKIIEKRQSVAFWCNPISGHATLYWYQQILGQGPKLLIQFQNNGVVDDSQLPKDRFSAERLKGVDSTLKIQPAKLEDSAVYLCASSLGGLGSGAFDEQFFGPGTRLTVL.

The rearrangement joins TRBV19 to TRBJ2-1; without DNA, the TCRdb call of TRBD2 cannot be checked. CDR1 is LNHDA and CDR2 is SQIVND in the germline V gene (reference sequence). The CDR3 length is 15 residues. The chain's CDR3 is CASSMGGTSTNEQFF. The full variable domain, in which reference TRBV19 and TRBJ2-1 provide the parts outside the CDR3, is DGGITQSPKYLFRKEGQNVTLSCEQNLNHDAMYWYRQDPGQGLRLIYYSQIVNDFQKGDIAEGYSVSREKKESFPLTVTSAQKNPTAFYLCASSMGGTSTNEQFFGPGTRLTVL.

The chain recombines TRBV7-2 with TRBJ2-7; absent DNA, TCRdb's TRBD1 call cannot be checked. This CDR3 contains 14 residues. In germline, CDR1 is SGHTA, CDR2 FQGNSA. CDR3 in amino acids: CASSWDRGSYEQYF.

The rearrangement uses TRBV12-3 or TRBV12-4 and TRBJ2-7; as DNA is missing, the TRBD1 call by TCRdb cannot be tested. This CDR3 is built from 15 residues. This CDR3 reads CASSLRGLGAYEQYF.

The V gene is TRBV7-8, the J gene TRBJ2-2. The CDR3 totals 18 residues. Germline V gene lookup returns CDR1 SGHVS and CDR2 FQNEAQ. The CDR3 spells CASSPLFAGAGYTGELFF.

V usage is TRBV28 and J usage is TRBJ2-4; with no DNA, the TCRdb D assignment of TRBD1 cannot be verified. The CDR3 totals 16 residues. Per germline, CDR1 MDHEN and CDR2 SYDVKM. The CDR3 loop is CASSLRGRGARGIQYF.

The V and J genes are TRBV6-1 and TRBJ1-5; TCRdb returns TRBD1, unconfirmable since there is no DNA. The germline CDR1 and CDR2 sequences are MNHNS and SASEGT. The CDR3 contains 16 residues. CDR3 loop: CASRTAGTGGGQPQHF.